The rows below give T cell receptor beta chains drawn from one sample of a study of control samples from healthy donors and cancer patients. TCRdb keeps only in-frame clones here, not all; method: immunoSEQ multiplex PCR. The repertoire holds over 150,000 clones, with around 94% as singletons. Sample: blood. The source is a woman younger than 30 in good health. Both conserved end residues are part of each CDR3. D genes are given only for firm matches. Where a row states a size, it is once, few, many or the class of an expanded clone; other rows omit it.

clone_size d_call j_call v_call cdr3_aa cdr3_nt
. . TRBJ2-3 TRBV11-3 CASSSLANTQYF TGTGCCAGCAGCTCCCTAGCAAACACGCAGTATTTT
. . TRBJ1-2 TRBV6-1 CASSELRAGGYTF TGTGCCAGCAGTGAATTAAGGGCTGGTGGCTACACCTTC
once TRBD1 TRBJ2-1 TRBV3-1/TRBV3-2 CASSSSGTANEQFF TGTGCCAGCAGCTCCTCCGGGACAGCCAATGAGCAGTTCTTC
. . TRBJ1-1 TRBV19 CASSPRWGAQTEAFF TGTGCCAGTAGTCCCCGGTGGGGGGCGCAGACTGAAGCTTTCTTT
once TRBD2 TRBJ2-7 TRBV6-5 CASSLLAGASYEQYF TGTGCCAGCAGTTTGCTAGCGGGAGCGTCCTACGAGCAGTACTTC
once . TRBJ1-2 TRBV5-1 CASSSVEGDGGYTF TGCGCCAGCAGCTCGGTAGAGGGAGATGGTGGCTACACCTTC
. TRBD1 TRBJ1-6 TRBV6-6 CASSARDRGISPLHF TGTGCCAGCAGTGCCCGGGACAGGGGAATTTCACCCCTCCACTTT
. . TRBJ1-2 TRBV28 CASSLSGDGYTF TGTGCCAGCAGTTTATCTGGGGATGGCTACACCTTC
. TRBD1 TRBJ1-2 TRBV5-1 CASSLKGRGLTDGYTF TGCGCCAGCAGCTTGAAGGGCAGGGGGCTGACGGATGGCTACACCTTC
once . TRBJ1-5 TRBV18 CASSQGSNQPQHF TGTGCCAGCTCCCAGGGTAGCAATCAGCCCCAGCATTTT
. . TRBJ1-1 TRBV28 CASRLGGTIAEAFF TGTGCCAGCCGATTAGGGGGGACAATCGCTGAAGCTTTCTTT
. . TRBJ1-5 TRBV7-9 CASAEANQPQHF TGTGCCAGCGCCGAGGCCAATCAGCCCCAGCATTTT
. . TRBJ1-4 TRBV10-3 CAISAAANEKLFF TGTGCCATCAGTGCGGCAGCAAATGAAAAACTGTTTTTT
. TRBD1 TRBJ1-6 TRBV6-1 CASSESDRASSYNSPLHF TGTGCCAGCAGTGAGTCGGACAGGGCCAGCTCCTATAATTCACCCCTCCACTTT
. . TRBJ1-1 TRBV28 CASSLASEAFF TGTGCCAGCAGTTTGGCCAGTGAAGCTTTCTTT
. . TRBJ1-5 TRBV28 CASSIQGNGNQPQHF TGTGCCAGCAGTATACAGGGAAATGGCAATCAGCCCCAGCATTTT
. . TRBJ1-1 TRBV4-2 CASSQEGWGMTEAFF TGTGCCAGCAGCCAAGAAGGGTGGGGCATGACCGAAGCTTTCTTT
. TRBD1 TRBJ1-2 TRBV5-6 CASSSGTGDYGYTF TGTGCCAGCAGCTCGGGGACAGGGGACTATGGCTACACCTTC
. TRBD2 TRBJ2-1 TRBV19 CASSMVAGVSYNEQFF TGTGCCAGTAGTATGGTAGCGGGGGTCTCCTACAATGAGCAGTTCTTC
. TRBD1 TRBJ1-2 TRBV29-1 CSVGQNYGYTF TGCAGCGTGGGACAGAACTATGGCTACACCTTC
. . TRBJ2-7 TRBV7-9 CASSLVVGLAEQYF TGTGCCAGCAGCTTAGTCGTGGGTCTGGCCGAGCAGTACTTC
once . TRBJ1-3 TRBV24-1 CATRGATGNTIYF TGTGCCACCAGAGGGGCCACTGGAAACACCATATATTTT
. . TRBJ1-5 TRBV2 CASSRGPFKHF TGTGCCAGCAGCCGGGGACCCTTTAAGCATTTT
. . TRBJ1-5 TRBV2 CASRLTRTDNQPQHF TGTGCCAGCAGGCTCACAAGGACGGACAATCAGCCCCAGCATTTT
. . TRBJ2-2 TRBV19 CASSITQNTGELFF TGTGCCAGTAGTATAACCCAGAACACCGGGGAGCTGTTTTTT
. TRBD2 TRBJ2-5 TRBV18 CASSPPSSGRRETQYF TGTGCCAGCTCACCTCCGTCTAGCGGGAGGCGGGAGACCCAGTACTTC
. . TRBJ1-1 TRBV2 CASIGRSLNTEAFF TGTGCCAGCATTGGGAGAAGCCTGAACACTGAAGCTTTCTTT
few . TRBJ1-5 TRBV18 CASSPAASINQPQHF TGTGCCAGCTCACCAGCGGCGAGCATTAATCAGCCCCAGCATTTT
. . TRBJ2-5 TRBV18 CASSPERIQETQYF TGTGCCAGCTCACCAGAGCGGATACAAGAGACCCAGTACTTC
few . TRBJ1-1 TRBV7-9 CASNPPGHEAFF TGTGCCAGCAACCCCCCGGGCCATGAAGCTTTCTTT
. . TRBJ1-6 TRBV27 CASSFPGGIDSPLHF TGTGCCAGCAGTTTCCCAGGCGGTATAGATTCACCCCTCCACTTT
. TRBD2 TRBJ2-7 TRBV7-9 CASSLVAGAYEQYF TGTGCCAGCAGCTTAGTAGCGGGAGCCTACGAGCAGTACTTC
. . TRBJ1-5 TRBV2 CASGPPQHF TGTGCCAGCGGCCCCCCCCAGCATTTT
. . TRBJ2-2 TRBV27 CASSPFGGQYTGELFF TGTGCCAGCAGCCCCTTCGGTGGACAGTACACCGGGGAGCTGTTTTTT
. TRBD1 TRBJ1-1 TRBV19 CASNKKFGRTGGHTEAFF TGTGCCAGCAACAAAAAATTCGGAAGGACAGGGGGCCACACTGAAGCTTTCTTT
once . TRBJ1-5 TRBV19 CASSMSRVSNQPQHF TGTGCCAGTAGTATGAGCAGGGTTAGCAATCAGCCCCAGCATTTT
. . TRBJ2-3 TRBV19 CATKPWTDLSDTQYF TGTGCCACCAAGCCCTGGACAGATTTATCAGATACGCAGTATTTT
. . TRBJ1-3 TRBV7-6 CASSLGTGTSGNTIYF TGTGCCAGCAGCTTAGGGACGGGGACCTCTGGAAACACCATATATTTT
. . TRBJ1-5 TRBV12-3/TRBV12-4 CASSLGTNQPQHF TGTGCCAGCAGTTTAGGCACTAATCAGCCCCAGCATTTT
. . TRBJ1-6 TRBV19 CASSGPPLHF TGTGCCAGTAGTGGTCCGCCCCTCCACTTT
. TRBD2 TRBJ2-3 TRBV7-8 CASSSQAGASTDTQYF TGTGCCAGCAGCTCTCAAGCGGGAGCCAGCACAGATACGCAGTATTTT
. TRBD1 TRBJ1-5 TRBV2 CASGGTGGSQPQHF TGTGCCAGCGGCGGGACAGGGGGCAGTCAGCCCCAGCATTTT
once TRBD2 TRBJ2-7 TRBV4-1 CASSQSGGNEQYF TGCGCCAGCAGCCAATCGGGAGGGAACGAGCAGTACTTC
. . TRBJ2-7 TRBV5-8 CASSLSRGGDEQYF TGTGCCAGCAGCTTGAGCAGGGGGGGAGACGAGCAGTACTTC
. TRBD1 TRBJ1-4 TRBV5-1 CASSLEQGGEKLFF TGCGCCAGCAGCTTGGAACAGGGGGGCGAAAAACTGTTTTTT
. . TRBJ1-2 TRBV23-1 CASSHGGYTF TGCGCCAGCAGTCACGGAGGCTACACCTTC
. TRBD2 TRBJ2-3 TRBV27 CASSLSIPQTSGVTDTQYF TGTGCCAGCAGTTTATCGATCCCCCAGACTAGCGGGGTCACAGATACGCAGTATTTT
. . TRBJ2-3 TRBV3-1/TRBV3-2 CASSQERTDTQYF TGTGCCAGCAGCCAAGAACGCACAGATACGCAGTATTTT